The text below deals with one T cell receptor beta chain. This clone was counted once. Its target antigen remains unknown. No quality values exist for individual bases; no much larger clone is one base distant. Genomic DNA was extracted from sorted cells with the Quick-DNA Microprep Kit. TCRbeta DNA was amplified with the immunoSEQ hsTCRbeta kit following the manufacturer's protocol. An Illumina MiSeq instrument was used to sequence the TCRbeta libraries. From the authors' description of their analysis: Removing out-of-frame sequences left roughly 2.4 million distinct TCRbeta sequences, an average of about 70,000 per individual. Two values were used to score each individual: the count of 150 to 200 previously reported CMV-associated TCRbeta sequences and the total count of productive distinct TCRbeta sequences. A beta-binomial model was reimplemented in Python, and random forests from scikit-learn, run with default parameters, were trained on data from the US cohort. Classifier performance on the Belgian cohort was summarized as median AUC with percentile confidence intervals calculated over 10,000 bootstrap iterations. Entries here come from immuneACCESS through TCRdb and include only in-frame sequences with V and J called. Some clones fail to appear in such tables; in the studies checked, an unresolved V gene covers under half of the shortfall, and the cause of the remainder is unknown. D and trimming were read from the DNA, whereas the V and J calls and clone size are those reported in that table. This sample is represented by 55,000 to 65,000 clones; roughly 87% of them were singletons. The ten largest clones take up 0.4% to 0.5% of the sample.

A FACSAria II was used to sort memory CD4+ T cells, defined as single viable CD3+CD4+CD8-CD45RO+ cells. CMV serostatus was determined with a Roche Elecsys assay detecting serum IgG against CMV pp150, pp28, p38 and p52. Following thawing, total CD4+ T cells were enriched through positive selection using CD4 magnetic microbeads. Samples originated from another study that specifically interrogated the CD4+ T cell memory repertoire. Peripheral blood mononuclear cells were isolated and cryopreserved according to standard operating procedures, and serum was stored at -80 degrees C. The staining used CD3-PerCP (BW264/56), CD4-APC (RPA-T4), CD45RO-PE (UCHT1) and CD8-Pacific Orange (3B5) antibodies, and Sytox blue was used to exclude non-viable cells. The sample comes from a study of memory CD4+ T cells and cytomegalovirus serostatus (dated by TCRdb to the late 2010s). Study-level background: A total of roughly 33 healthy Belgian adults, of whom 9 were CMV seropositive and 24 were CMV seronegative, were included in the cohort. The study sequenced CD4+ memory TCRbeta repertoires of a Belgian cohort with known cytomegalovirus serostatus to replicate a published TCR-based CMV serostatus classifier. The investigation overall reported the following: Unlike the original study, which covered naive and memory CD4+ and CD8+ populations, the Belgian study sequenced only CD4+CD45RO+ memory cells. The results were interpreted as suggesting that the CMV-associated TCR signature is largely present in the CD4+ memory repertoire. For CMV serostatus prediction, a median bootstrapped AUC of approximately 0.95 was reached with the original framework, and a median bootstrapped AUC of about 0.9 was reached with a US-trained random forest. On the Belgian cohort, the classifier built on the original framework reached a median bootstrapped AUC of roughly 0.96, with a 95% CI of 0.76-1.00. Among the 160 or so previously reported CMV-associated TCRbeta sequences, 67 showed up in the CD4+ memory repertoires, with each one found in between one and five individuals.

The sequencing sample was made of memory CD4+ T cells from blood. The TCR comes from an adult in good health and CMV-seronegative.

The CDR3 corresponds to CASSPSGRYEQYF. The sequenced DNA: TGCGCCAGCAGCCCCAGTGGCCGTTACGAGCAGTACTTC. The rearranged segments are TRBV5-1 and TRBJ2-7; no confident D gene assignment can be made. V is cut by 4 bases and J by 4 bases, and the space between the germline ends is 12 bases. Its CDR3 holds 13 amino acids, cysteine through phenylalanine. Just the 39-base CDR3 DNA is kept, in frame starting at base 1. According to the germline V gene, CDR1 reads SGHRS and CDR2 reads YFSETQ.